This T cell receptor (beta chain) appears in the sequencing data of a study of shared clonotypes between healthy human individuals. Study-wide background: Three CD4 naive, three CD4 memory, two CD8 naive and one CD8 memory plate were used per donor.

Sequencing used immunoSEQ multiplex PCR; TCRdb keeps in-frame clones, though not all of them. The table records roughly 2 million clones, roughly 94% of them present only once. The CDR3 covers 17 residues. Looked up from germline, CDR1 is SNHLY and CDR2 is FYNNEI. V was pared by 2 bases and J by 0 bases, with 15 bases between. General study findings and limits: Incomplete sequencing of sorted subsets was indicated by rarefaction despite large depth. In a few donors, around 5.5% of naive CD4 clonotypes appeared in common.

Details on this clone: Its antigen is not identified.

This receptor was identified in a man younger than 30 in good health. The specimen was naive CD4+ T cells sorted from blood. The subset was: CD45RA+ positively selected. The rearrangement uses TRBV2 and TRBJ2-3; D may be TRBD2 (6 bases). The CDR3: CASSEWGVASSTDTQYF. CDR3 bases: TGTGCCAGCAGTGAATGGGGGGTTGCCTCTAGCACAGATACGCAGTATTTT.